The 10 T cell receptor beta chains listed next were all sequenced from one sample in a study of blood T cells in healthy people across ages. The authors ran a second PCR of about 7 to 11 cycles using a sample-barcoded 5' primer and a J-beta primer mix. TCRdb itself ran the 5' RACE reads through MiXCR, one entry per CDR3 protein. The sample lists some 370,000 distinct CDR3 sequences, about 55% occurring once. Sequencing input: blood. Receptor source: a man in his sixties in good health.

The V call is TRBV3-1, the J call TRBJ1-2; no definite D call. The germline V gene encodes CDR1 LGHDT and CDR2 YNNKEL (reference sequence). The CDR3 contains 13 residues. Between the trimmed V and J ends, which lost 1 base and 1 base, there was a span of 4 bases. Written as DNA, the CDR3 is TGTGCCAGCAGCCAAGGACATAACTATGGCTACACCTTC. Protein: CASSQGHNYGYTF.

This chain uses TRBV29-1 with TRBJ2-5; 10 nucleotides line up with TRBD1. The germline CDR1 and CDR2 sequences are SQVTM and ANQGSEA. Germline trimming cut 0 bases from V and 2 bases from J; bases unmatched to any gene: 9. The CDR3 covers 17 residues. DNA of the CDR3: TGCAGCGTTGAAGATCAGAGTAGGACAGGGGGGCAAGAGACCCAGTACTTC. As protein: CSVEDQSRTGGQETQYF.

This clonotype appeared a few times. Its ends do not fully match the called genes, so a read error is possible. J is TRBJ2-7 and V is TRBV29-1, with D perhaps matching TRBD1 or TRBD2 (6 bases each). Germline V gene lookup returns CDR1 SQVTM and CDR2 ANQGSEA. CDR3 length: 12 residues. CDR3 DNA sequence: TGTGCCACTAGGGGGGTCGGCTACGAGCAGTACTTC. As protein: CATRGVGYEQYF.

Note on this clonotype: A clone one base away is much larger, so this may be a read error. The J gene is TRBJ2-5, the V gene TRBV29-1, with D tentatively TRBD1 or TRBD2 (6 bases each). The CDR3 sequence is 14 residues long. CDR1 is SQVTM and CDR2 is ANQGSEA in the germline V gene. Trimming took off 8 bases at V and 3 bases at J, with 19 bases between the two ends. Here the CDR3 DNA reads TGCAGCACCACTGACAGGAGGGGGAAAGAGACCCAGTACTTC. Its translation: CSTTDRRGKETQYF.

J is TRBJ2-3 and V is TRBV5-6; maybe TRBD2 (7 bases). This CDR3 has 15 residues. CDR1 and CDR2 from the germline V gene are SGHDT and YYEEEE. V was clipped by 0 bases and J by 2 bases, with 10 bases between them. The CDR3 bases are TGTGCCAGCAGCTTGGGCCGGGGGGCCACAGATACGCAGTATTTT. It translates to CASSLGRGATDTQYF.

The chain couples TRBV13 to TRBJ1-1; D ambiguous. Germline V gives CDR1 PRHDT, CDR2 FYEKMQ (reference sequence). The CDR3 length is 10 residues. The germline V and J ends were trimmed by 0 bases and 8 bases, with 1 base remaining between them. Here the CDR3 DNA reads TGTGCCAGCAGCTTAGGGGAAGCTTTCTTT. Its protein is CASSLGEAFF.

V is TRBV6-2 or TRBV6-3 and J is TRBJ2-5; the match to TRBD2 covers 10 bases. The J call may be mistaken, given a closer DNA end match to TRBJ2-7. This CDR3 is built from 12 residues. The germline gives CDR1 MNHEY, CDR2 SVGEGT. Here the CDR3 reads CASVSGRDEQYF. CDR3 DNA: TGTGCCAGCGTGAGCGGGAGGGACGAGCAGTACTTC.

The chain has TRBV18 and TRBJ1-1; 7 positions agree with TRBD1. Trimming took 3 bases from V and 3 from J; bases not matched to a gene: 10. The CDR3 is made up of 16 amino acids. Germline CDR1 is KGHSH and CDR2 is LQKENI. CDR3 coding DNA: TGTGCCAGCTCACCGAGACAGGGCGCCTCGGACACTGAAGCTTTCTTT. Protein sequence: CASSPRQGASDTEAFF.

The chain joins TRBV30 to TRBJ2-5; 10 bases are a match to TRBD1. The DNA end lines up better with TRBJ2-7; the J call may be wrong. The CDR3 covers 15 residues. Germline CDR1 GTSNPN, CDR2 SVGIG (reference sequence). The CDR3 sequence is CAWSGRDRGTDEQYF. The CDR3 bases are TGTGCCTGGAGTGGGCGGGACAGGGGTACCGACGAGCAGTACTTC.

The chain joins TRBV6-2 or TRBV6-3 to TRBJ2-4; 7 nucleotides match TRBD2. The CDR3 has 14 amino acids. The V gene end was trimmed by 6 bases and the J gene end by 13 bases; junction bases not matched to a gene: 15. Germline V CDR1 and CDR2: MNHEY, SVGEGT. The CDR3 sequence: CASSPRDYKRPQYF. DNA for the CDR3: TGTGCCAGCAGCCCCAGGGACTATAAGAGACCCCAGTACTTC.